This T cell receptor (beta chain) was sequenced in a study of blood T cell repertoires in COVID-19. Study overall: Acute and convalescent COVID-19 samples came from the United States, Italy and Spain.

Sequenced by immunoSEQ multiplex PCR; TCRdb stores in-frame clones only, minus some. The table lists approximately 210,000 clones, around 75% of them singletons. The germline V gene has CDR1 SGHDN and CDR2 FVKESK. This CDR3 has 15 residues. V was clipped by 5 bases and J by 6 bases; unmatched bases: 8. The chain recombines TRBV14 with TRBJ1-4, with TRBD1 matching over 8 bases. The sample consisted of peripheral blood. This receptor was obtained from a human donor in a cohort sampled during active COVID-19. For the CDR3, the DNA is TGTGCCAGCAGCTTAGCCGGGACAGGTCATGAAAAACTGTTTTTT. Translation gives CASSLAGTGHEKLFF.